Listed here is a single TCR beta chain. This record belongs to a study of blood T cell repertoires in COVID-19. Study-wide background: The samples span acute and convalescent COVID-19 from the United States, Italy and Spain. PBMCs, B-cell-depleted T cells, or T cells were the source of the cDNA or gDNA that made up the material.

Germline V gene lookup returns CDR1 MNHEY and CDR2 SVGAGI. V trimming: 6 bases; J trimming: 3 bases; junction bases outside the gene matches: 4. This CDR3 region has 14 residues. Under the authors' procedure: From reference gene primer amplification, estimates of nucleated cell counts were derived. Some clones are missing from TCRdb's copy, which holds only in-frame ones; the method was immunoSEQ multiplex PCR. The V and J calls and the clone size are those of that table, but D and trimming were determined from the DNA. The data contain roughly 350,000 clones, under 95% of them singletons. This chain connects TRBV6-5 to TRBJ2-3, with 9 nucleotides matching TRBD1. Sequencing was performed on peripheral blood. The sequence derives from a young woman who had recovered from COVID-19. The CDR3: CASRTDRGTDTQYF. In nucleotides, the CDR3 is TGTGCCAGCAGAACAGACAGGGGGACAGATACGCAGTATTTT.